The clone carrying this TCR beta chain was recorded a few times. The antigen remains unidentified. These data come from a study of blood T cells in healthy people across ages. General study points: Total diversity from one million sequenced T cells was likely underestimated. Higher diversity and more naive CD4+ cells were features of long-lived donors, compared to aged donors.

CDR3 size: 15 residues. V trimming: 2 bases; J trimming: 3 bases; junction bases outside the gene matches: 6. In germline, CDR1 is KGHSH, CDR2 LQKENI. Each sample used at least 6 million PBMCs. Combining a sample-barcoded 5' primer with a J-beta primer mix, a second PCR ran for roughly 7 to 12 cycles. Every cDNA molecule bore a tag from a template-switch adaptor containing 12 random nucleotides. MiXCR, applied by TCRdb to the 5' RACE reads, yields one record per CDR3 protein. The sample carries about 680,000 distinct CDR3 sequences, around 49% recorded once. The sample comprised blood. The sequence was collected from a woman aged 55 to 70 in good health. The chain recombines TRBV18 with TRBJ2-5; 7 nucleotides agree with TRBD1. The CDR3 DNA reads as TGTGCCAGCTCACCAGGGTCCGGGACAGAAGAGACCCAGTACTTC. Encoded protein: CASSPGSGTEETQYF.